The present T cell receptor beta chain was sequenced within a study of blood T cells in healthy people across ages. Study-level background: Per two T cells, template switching captured roughly one barcoded beta molecule.

General study results and limits: PBMCs were not sorted, which prevented a conclusive comparison of naive versus antigen-experienced cells.

In the case of this clonotype: Its target is unknown.

Germline V gene data show CDR1 as MNHEY and CDR2 as SVGAGI. The CDR3 totals 15 residues. V lost 5 bases and J 4 bases, leaving 14 bases between the germline ends. Sample-barcoded 5' priming and a J-beta primer mix drove a second PCR of about 7 to 11 cycles. MiXCR, run by TCRdb on the 5' RACE reads, gives a single entry per CDR3 protein. The sample holds over a million distinct CDR3 sequences; around 59% are singletons and the top ten take 6.5% to 8.5%. Ten milliliters was the volume of peripheral blood drawn from each donor. The clonotype originates from a young man in good health. The chain recombines TRBV6-5 with TRBJ1-4; D possibly corresponds to TRBD1 (5 bases). Material for sequencing was blood. This CDR3 is CASSPGGGSNEKLFF. The CDR3 bases are TGTGCCAGCAGTCCCGGGGGGGGTAGTAATGAAAAACTGTTTTTT.